Listed below are T cell receptor beta chains from one sample, sequenced in a study of blood T cell repertoires in COVID-19. Produced via immunoSEQ multiplex PCR; TCRdb's table is partial and in-frame only. The table includes 100,000 or so clones, 80% detected once. Sequencing input: peripheral blood. Every receptor here comes from a human donor in a cohort sampled during active COVID-19. CDR3s include the opening cysteine and the closing phenylalanine or tryptophan. D genes are given only for firm matches. The size field is filled for only some rows; it gives once, few, many or a size class.

abundance	d_gene	v_gene	j_gene	CDR3nt	CDR3aa
-	TRBD2	TRBV6-5	TRBJ2-7	TGTGCCAGCAGTCCCGTCGGGAGGTTTGCCGAGCAGTACTTC	CASSPVGRFAEQYF
-	-	TRBV5-1	TRBJ2-7	TGCGCCAGCAGCTCCGGACTATTGGTCGAGCAGTACTTC	CASSSGLLVEQYF
-	-	TRBV5-1	TRBJ2-3	TGCGCCAGCAGCTTGGCGGCGGGGATCACAGATACGCAGTATTTT	CASSLAAGITDTQYF
-	-	TRBV2	TRBJ2-5	TGTGCCAGCAGGGAGGGCTCAGGGAAAGAGACCCAGTACTTC	CASREGSGKETQYF
-	TRBD2	TRBV9	TRBJ2-7	TGTGCCAGCAGCGATATTAGCGGGAGGTTCATCAACGAGCAGTACTTC	CASSDISGRFINEQYF
-	-	TRBV20-1	TRBJ2-3	TGCAGTGCTCGTAAGCGGGATACGCAGTATTTT	CSARKRDTQYF
-	-	TRBV24-1	TRBJ2-7	TGTGCCACCAGTGATGGGAACACAGGGACCTACGAGCAGTACTTC	CATSDGNTGTYEQYF
-	TRBD2	TRBV5-6	TRBJ2-7	TGTGCCAGCATGTTAACGGGAGGTTCCTCCTACGAGCAGTACTTC	CASMLTGGSSYEQYF
-	-	TRBV29-1	TRBJ1-2	TGCAGCGTGAGGACAATCTATGGCTACACCTTC	CSVRTIYGYTF
-	-	TRBV29-1	TRBJ2-2	TGCAGCGTTCAGGTTTACGCCGGGGAGCTGTTTTTT	CSVQVYAGELFF
-	-	TRBV10-2	TRBJ2-5	TGCGCCAGCAGTCTCCTTTCACTCGGGGAGACCCAGTACTTC	CASSLLSLGETQYF
-	-	TRBV6-5	TRBJ2-7	TGTGCCAGCAGTCGCGGGGACGGAGCCTCCTACGAGCAGTACTTC	CASSRGDGASYEQYF
-	-	TRBV28	TRBJ1-1	TGTGCCAGCAGTTTGGGCAGGGGAAAAGCTTTCTTT	CASSLGRGKAFF
-	TRBD1	TRBV6-5	TRBJ2-7	TGTGCCAGCAGGCCACAGGGGTTTAAGTACGAGCAGTACTTC	CASRPQGFKYEQYF
-	-	TRBV28	TRBJ2-7	TGTGCCAGCAGAGGGGAAAGGGAGCAGTACTTC	CASRGEREQYF
-	TRBD1	TRBV6-5	TRBJ1-2	TGTGCCAGCATCGAGGGACAGGGGAGGCATGGCTACACCTTC	CASIEGQGRHGYTF
once	TRBD2	TRBV5-1	TRBJ2-2	TGCGCCAGCAGCTCGGGACTAGCGGTTGCGAACACCGGGGAGCTGTTTTTT	CASSSGLAVANTGELFF
-	-	TRBV5-4	TRBJ1-2	TGTGCCAGCAGCCTGCACAGGGGCTACACCTTC	CASSLHRGYTF
-	TRBD1	TRBV19	TRBJ1-5	TGTGCCAGTAGTGGTCAGGTCGGGACAGTGCCCCAGCATTTT	CASSGQVGTVPQHF
-	TRBD2	TRBV27	TRBJ2-7	TGTGCCAGCGGACGAGCGGGAGGGTTTAGGGAGCAGTACTTC	CASGRAGGFREQYF
-	-	TRBV30	TRBJ1-5	TGTGCCTGGAGTGTGGGAGGGAGTCAGCCCCAGCATTTT	CAWSVGGSQPQHF
-	-	TRBV11-2	TRBJ2-1	TGTGCCAGCAGCCTACAGGGTTTCAATGAGCAGTTCTTC	CASSLQGFNEQFF
-	-	TRBV5-4	TRBJ2-5	TGTGCCAGCAGACACGGACTGGAAGAGACCCAGTACTTC	CASRHGLEETQYF
-	-	TRBV30	TRBJ1-1	TGTGCCTGGAGTATTTGGAGGGGAAATGAAGCTTTCTTT	CAWSIWRGNEAFF
-	-	TRBV14	TRBJ1-4	TGTGCCAGCAGCCCAAGGACAGCACGGTTTTTT	CASSPRTARFF
-	TRBD2	TRBV4-2	TRBJ2-2	TGTGCCAGCAGCCAATATGAAAGTAGCGGGAGAACCGGGGAGCTGTTTTTT	CASSQYESSGRTGELFF
-	-	TRBV12-3/TRBV12-4	TRBJ2-7	TGTGCCAGCAGGCTAGGCTACGAGCAGTACTTC	CASRLGYEQYF
-	TRBD1	TRBV15	TRBJ2-2	TGTGCCACGGGACAGGTTAACACCGGGGAGCTGTTTTTT	CATGQVNTGELFF
few	-	TRBV7-2	TRBJ2-5	TGTGCCAGCAGCTCCGGACCTTCCGGGGGGACCCAGTACTTC	CASSSGPSGGTQYF
once	TRBD1	TRBV6-6	TRBJ2-7	TGTGCCAGCAGTCCTAGACAGGGGGCGGCCTACGAGCAGTACTTC	CASSPRQGAAYEQYF
-	TRBD2	TRBV10-3	TRBJ2-5	TGTGCCATCAGTGCGACGAACCCCGGGACTAGCGGGAAAGAGACCCAGTACTTC	CAISATNPGTSGKETQYF
-	-	TRBV19	TRBJ2-2	TGTGCCAGTAGTATAGGACACAGGGTCAACGCCGGGGAGCTGTTTTTT	CASSIGHRVNAGELFF
-	-	TRBV6-5	TRBJ2-7	TGTGCCAGCGAGGAATGGGGCGCCTACGAGCAGTACTTC	CASEEWGAYEQYF
once	-	TRBV5-1	TRBJ1-1	TGCGCCAGCAGCGCCTTGATGGGGCTGGGCACTGAAGCTTTCTTT	CASSALMGLGTEAFF
-	-	TRBV11-2	TRBJ1-3	TGTGCCAGCAGCTTACGGGGTGAGAACACCTTCTCTGGAAACACCATATATTTT	CASSLRGENTFSGNTIYF
-	-	TRBV16	TRBJ2-3	TGTGCCAGCAGCCAACAGGGGACAGATACGCAGTATTTT	CASSQQGTDTQYF
once	TRBD2	TRBV30	TRBJ2-7	TGTGCCTGGACCCCCCCGGGACTAGCGGCTGGCGAGCAGTACTTC	CAWTPPGLAAGEQYF
-	-	TRBV2	TRBJ2-7	TGTGCCAGCAGTCCCGGGACAATCTACGAGCAGTACTTC	CASSPGTIYEQYF
-	-	TRBV21-1	TRBJ1-5	TGTGCCAGCAGCAAAGCAACGCGGGACAGGGGGAACAATCAGCCCCAGCATTTT	CASSKATRDRGNNQPQHF
-	-	TRBV5-1	TRBJ2-6	TGCGCCAGCAGCCCGGGTTCACCCGGGGCCAACGTCCTGACTTTC	CASSPGSPGANVLTF
-	-	TRBV7-2	TRBJ1-1	TGTGCCAGCAGCTTAGCCAGGGTCGAAGCTTTCTTT	CASSLARVEAFF
few	-	TRBV6-5	TRBJ2-7	TGTGCCAGCAGGGGGCGACGGGAGTCCTACGAGCAGTACTTC	CASRGRRESYEQYF
-	-	TRBV28	TRBJ1-3	TGTGCCAGCAGGCCAGGGGCTGACACCATATATTTT	CASRPGADTIYF